This is a list of T cell receptor beta chains from one sample in a study of cytomegalovirus exposure and HLA in healthy donors. The repertoire was sequenced with immunoSEQ multiplex PCR; TCRdb's copy has only in-frame clones and lacks some. The sample includes about 170,000 clones, roughly 79% of them seen just once. Sequencing was carried out using PBMCs. These receptors were taken from a woman aged 30 to 39 in good health and CMV-seropositive. CDR3s include the opening cysteine and the closing phenylalanine or tryptophan. The D gene is left open where the match is weak. Not every row has a clone size; where given, it reads once, few, many or a size class.

D gene	V gene	J gene	clone size	CDR3 DNA	CDR3 protein
-	TRBV14	TRBJ1-2	-	TGTGCCAGCAGCCATACTGTTAGCTATGGCTACACCTTC	CASSHTVSYGYTF
TRBD1	TRBV10-3	TRBJ1-5	-	TGTGCCATCAGTGAGTCGGGGCAGGGGGGTCAGCCCCAGCATTTT	CAISESGQGGQPQHF
TRBD1	TRBV5-1	TRBJ1-2	-	TGCGCCAGCAGCATCGGGACAGGTGGTGGAGGCTACACCTTC	CASSIGTGGGGYTF
-	TRBV19	TRBJ1-5	-	TGTGCCAGTAGTGATGGGAGGAATCAGCCCCAGCATTTT	CASSDGRNQPQHF
TRBD1	TRBV9	TRBJ1-1	-	TGTGCCAGCAGCCTATGGACAGGGAACACTGAAGCTTTCTTT	CASSLWTGNTEAFF
-	TRBV19	TRBJ1-1	-	TGTGCCAGTAGGGCCCAGGGAAGGACTGAAGCTTTCTTT	CASRAQGRTEAFF
TRBD1	TRBV4-3	TRBJ1-1	-	TGCGCCAGCAGCCAAGATTGGACAGGGGGCTCGGAAGCTTTCTTT	CASSQDWTGGSEAFF
-	TRBV29-1	TRBJ1-2	-	TGCAGCGGAGGAGAGTACTATGGCTACACCTTC	CSGGEYYGYTF
-	TRBV7-2	TRBJ1-5	-	TGTGCCAGCAAGGGGACATGTCATCAGCCCCAGCATTTT	CASKGTCHQPQHF
TRBD1	TRBV30	TRBJ1-2	-	TGTGCCTGGAGTGCCAGTACGTTCTATGGACAGGGCGGAGGCTACACCTTC	CAWSASTFYGQGGGYTF
TRBD2	TRBV18	TRBJ2-7	-	TGTGCCAGCTCCCCCCAGCGGGGGCTTTACGAGCAGTACTTC	CASSPQRGLYEQYF
-	TRBV4-3	TRBJ1-1	-	TGCGCCAGCAGCCGTGGCAAGTACACTGAAGCTTTCTTT	CASSRGKYTEAFF
-	TRBV7-2	TRBJ1-1	once	TGTGCCAGCAGCTTACTAGAGAACACTGAAGCTTTCTTT	CASSLLENTEAFF
TRBD1	TRBV25-1	TRBJ1-1	-	TGTGCCAGCAGTGAATGGGGGGACAGGGGGTACTCTGAAGCTTTCTTT	CASSEWGDRGYSEAFF
TRBD1	TRBV30	TRBJ1-2	-	TGTGCCTGGAGTTACGGACAGGGGTTTGGAGGCTACACCTTC	CAWSYGQGFGGYTF
-	TRBV27	TRBJ1-4	few	TGTGCCAGCAGTTTTCAGGGAACTAATGAAAAACTGTTTTTT	CASSFQGTNEKLFF
-	TRBV5-1	TRBJ2-3	-	TGCGCCAGCAGCTCCACAGTGGCAGATACGCAGTATTTT	CASSSTVADTQYF
-	TRBV10-3	TRBJ1-1	-	TGTGCCATCAGTCCCGGGGGGGGTCAGAACACTGAAGCTTTCTTT	CAISPGGGQNTEAFF
-	TRBV7-9	TRBJ2-3	-	TGTGCCAGCACTAGTACGGATACGCAGTATTTT	CASTSTDTQYF
-	TRBV7-2	TRBJ2-7	-	TGTGCCAGCAGCCTGGGGGCAGCCTTCGGCGAGCAGTACTTC	CASSLGAAFGEQYF
-	TRBV30	TRBJ2-5	-	TGTGCCTGGAGTAATAATCTAGAGACCCAGTACTTC	CAWSNNLETQYF
TRBD2	TRBV19	TRBJ2-2	-	TGTGCCAGTAGAATAATAGCGGGAGGGAACACCGGGGAGCTGTTTTTT	CASRIIAGGNTGELFF